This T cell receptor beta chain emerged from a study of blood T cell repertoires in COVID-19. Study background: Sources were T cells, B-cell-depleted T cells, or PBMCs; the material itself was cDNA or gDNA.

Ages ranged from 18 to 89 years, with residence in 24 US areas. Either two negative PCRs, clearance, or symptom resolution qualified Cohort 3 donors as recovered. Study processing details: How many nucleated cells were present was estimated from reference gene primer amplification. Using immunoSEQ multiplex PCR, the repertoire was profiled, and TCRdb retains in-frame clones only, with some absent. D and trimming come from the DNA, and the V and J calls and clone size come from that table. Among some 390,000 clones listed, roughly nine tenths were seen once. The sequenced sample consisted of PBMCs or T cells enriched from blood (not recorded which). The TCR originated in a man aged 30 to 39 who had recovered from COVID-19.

The chain's CDR3 is CASRLAGGPAGELFF. CDR3 nucleotides: TGTGCCAGCAGATTAGCGGGAGGGCCCGCCGGGGAGCTGTTTTTT. V is TRBV2 and J is TRBJ2-2, with TRBD2 matching over 11 bases. The CDR3 totals 15 residues. The ends lost 6 bases at V and 6 bases at J; junction bases unmatched: 6. Looked up from germline, CDR1 is SNHLY and CDR2 is FYNNEI.